Listed here is a single TCR beta chain. The CDR3 spans 14 residues. CDR1 and CDR2 (germline): SGHVS, FNYEAQ. The record originates from a study of blood T cells in healthy people across ages. Then a second PCR, running roughly 7 to 11 cycles, was carried out with a sample-barcoded 5' primer and a J-beta primer mix. TCRdb re-called the 5' RACE reads with MiXCR, one entry per CDR3 protein. This sample has roughly 1,100,000 distinct CDR3 sequences; less than 25% occur once, and the top ten carry around 0.75%. These same data were also listed under a study on T cells of mothers and their children.

J is TRBJ2-5 and V is TRBV7-6; TRBD2 matches at 9 bases. The closer fit of TRBJ2-7 to the DNA end suggests the J call may be wrong. The TCR comes from a girl aged 2 to 10 in good health. The material sequenced was blood. The CDR3 bases are TGTGCCAGCAGCTTCTCTAGCGGGGAGGGCGAGCAGTACTTC. Translating it yields CASSFSSGEGEQYF.